The 14 T cell receptor beta chains reported below all come from one sample, sequenced in a study of patients and donors after allogeneic stem cell transplantation. Using its own MiXCR run on the RT-PCR reads, TCRdb lists one record per CDR3 protein. The sample consists of approximately 37,000 distinct CDR3 sequences, 25% to 40% of them appearing once. The sequenced sample consisted of blood, either unsorted or a sorted T cell fraction (not recorded which). Receptors were obtained from a human donor who was either an allogeneic HSCT recipient or a stem cell or donor lymphocyte infusion donor (not recorded which). It is not recorded whose cells these are; they may come from a transplant donor.

In this sample, this clonotype turned up a few times. V usage is TRBV24-1 and J usage is TRBJ2-1; D call uncertain. The V and J ends lost 3 bases and 8 bases respectively, with 7 bases between them. The CDR3 spans 12 residues. CDR1 KGHDR and CDR2 SFDVKD come from the germline V gene. The CDR3, as DNA: TGTGCCACCAGTGATGGCTCTTATGAGCAGTTCTTC. Translation gives CATSDGSYEQFF.

V is TRBV7-2 and J is TRBJ2-3, with D hard to call. CDR1 is SGHTA and CDR2 is FQGNSA in the germline V gene. V gave up 3 bases and J gave up 2 bases, with 9 bases separating them. This CDR3 comprises 14 residues. CDR3 amino acids: CASSFTSHTDTQYF. CDR3 nucleotides: TGTGCCAGCAGCTTCACCAGTCACACAGATACGCAGTATTTT.

This clonotype was counted at least ten times. This chain connects TRBV29-1 to TRBJ1-1; 8 bases match TRBD1. The CDR3 has 13 amino acids. CDR1 and CDR2 from the germline V gene are SQVTM and ANQGSEA. V lost 7 bases to trimming and J lost 1 base; unmatched junction nucleotides: 5. This CDR3 is CSALQGGNTEAFF. The CDR3 coding sequence is TGCAGCGCCTTACAGGGGGGGAACACTGAAGCTTTCTTT.

The J gene is TRBJ2-2, the V gene TRBV18; 8 bases map to TRBD1. Per the germline V gene, CDR1 is KGHSH and CDR2 is LQKENI. CDR3 length: 15 residues. V lost 6 bases, J lost 4 bases, and 7 bases stayed unmatched. This CDR3 reads CASSTGVLGTGELFF. The CDR3 region has the DNA TGTGCCAGCTCGACAGGGGTCTTGGGCACCGGGGAGCTGTTTTTT.

In this sample, this clonotype turned up many times. The chain links TRBV20-1 to TRBJ1-4; 8 bases map to TRBD1. The V gene's germline CDR1 is DFQATT and CDR2 SNEGSKA (reference sequence). The length of the CDR3 is 15 residues. V lost 6 bases and J lost 5; bases outside the gene matches: 11. CDR3 loop: CSAAFTGTGNEKLFF. CDR3 nucleotides: TGCAGTGCAGCATTCACCGGGACAGGAAATGAAAAACTGTTTTTT.

This clonotype was found a few times. The chain has TRBV29-1 and TRBJ1-1; D possibly corresponds to TRBD1 (6 bases). This CDR3 region has 13 residues. V was shortened by 7 bases and J by 3 bases, with 15 bases between the two germline ends. CDR1 is SQVTM, CDR2 ANQGSEA, per germline. CDR3 coding DNA: TGCAGCGCCCCGGTGGGGGCCTACACTGAAGCTTTCTTT. Amino acid sequence: CSAPVGAYTEAFF.

Notes on this clonotype: One end of the junction is discordant with germline, which a read error may explain. The chain links TRBV12-3 or TRBV12-4 to TRBJ1-5; tentatively, D is TRBD1 (6 bases). The CDR3 covers 16 residues. As DNA, the CDR3 is TGTGCCAGCACCGGCAGGGGCAGTGGTAGCAATCAGCACCAGCATTTT. Protein product: CASTGRGSGSNQHQHF.

The sample holds a few counts of this clonotype. The chain recombines TRBV14 with TRBJ1-1; the D is unclear. With 1 base removed from V and 0 bases from J, the gap between germline ends came to 6 bases. The germline V gene has CDR1 SGHDN and CDR2 FVKESK. The CDR3 sequence is 14 residues long. The CDR3 DNA reads as TGTGCCAGCAGCCAAGCGGTGATGAACACTGAAGCTTTCTTT. The encoded protein is CASSQAVMNTEAFF.

The J gene is TRBJ1-1, the V gene TRBV29-1; D remains ambiguous. Germline-derived CDR1 and CDR2 are SQVTM and ANQGSEA. The CDR3 spans 14 residues. Trimming shortened V by 3 bases and J by 0 bases, and 11 bases separated the two germline ends. This chain's CDR3 is CSVDRSGMNTEAFF. CDR3 sequence (DNA): TGCAGCGTTGACCGGTCGGGCATGAACACTGAAGCTTTCTTT.

The chain uses TRBV30 and TRBJ1-1; D unresolved. This CDR3 spans 16 amino acids. V was shortened by 0 bases and J by 4 bases, with 18 bases between the two germline ends. Germline CDR1 is GTSNPN and CDR2 is SVGIG (reference sequence). The CDR3 DNA reads as TGTGCCTGGAGTGTTAGTTCGGCCAGGAGGCGCACTGAAGCTTTCTTT. It specifies CAWSVSSARRRTEAFF. Using reference TRBV30 and TRBJ1-1 for the parts outside the CDR3, the full variable domain is SQTIHQWPATLVQPVGSPLSLECTVEGTSNPNLYWYRQAAGRGLQLLFYSVGIGQISSEVPQNLSASRPQDRQFILSSKKLLLSDSGFYLCAWSVSSARRRTEAFFGQGTRLTVV.

The V call is TRBV10-3, the J call TRBJ1-3; no definite D call. This CDR3 spans 11 amino acids. Per germline, CDR1 ENHRY and CDR2 SYGVKD. V gave up 4 bases and J gave up 7 bases, with 5 bases separating them. In DNA form, the CDR3 reads TGTGCCATCAGTGCGGAGAACACCATATATTTT. It specifies CAISAENTIYF.

The table lists this clonotype with a few counts. The chain has TRBV6-5 and TRBJ2-7; 7 nucleotides align to TRBD2. The CDR3 has 15 amino acids. With 8 bases clipped from V and 0 bases from J, the junction kept 10 bases outside the gene matches. Germline V lookup: CDR1 MNHEY, CDR2 SVGAGI. The CDR3 coding sequence is TGTGCCAGCTCGATAGCGGGTCTGAGCTCCTACGAGCAGTACTTC. The encoded protein is CASSIAGLSSYEQYF.

The gene calls are TRBV4-1 and TRBJ2-3, with D uncertain. CDR3 length equals 15 residues. Trimming stripped 2 bases from V and 1 base from J, with 10 bases between. Germline values: CDR1 MGHRA, CDR2 YSYEKL. CDR3 bases: TGCGCCAGCAGCCAACCGGAACACCGCACAGATACGCAGTATTTT. Translating it yields CASSQPEHRTDTQYF.

This clonotype was observed a handful of times. V usage is TRBV30 and J usage is TRBJ1-1; D is perhaps TRBD1 (5 bases). This CDR3 is built from 13 residues. V lost 4 bases and J lost 5, with 14 bases in between. Looked up from germline, CDR1 is GTSNPN and CDR2 is SVGIG (reference sequence). Written as DNA, the CDR3 is TGTGCCTGGATTGGACATCCCGGGACTGAAGCTTTCTTT. It codes for CAWIGHPGTEAFF.